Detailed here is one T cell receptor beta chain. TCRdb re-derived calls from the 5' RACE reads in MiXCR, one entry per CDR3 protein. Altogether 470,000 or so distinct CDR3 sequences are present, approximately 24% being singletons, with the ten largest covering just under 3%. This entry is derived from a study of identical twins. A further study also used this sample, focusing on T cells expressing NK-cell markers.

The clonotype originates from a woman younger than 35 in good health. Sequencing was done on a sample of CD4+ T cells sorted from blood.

The CDR3 reads CCGRVIAGGKESYNEQFF. CDR3 bases: TGCTGTGGCCGCGTGATAGCGGGAGGGAAAGAATCCTACAATGAGCAGTTCTTC. V and J are TRBV20-1 and TRBJ2-1, with 11 bases aligning to TRBD2. The length of the CDR3 is 18 residues. Germline V lookup: CDR1 DFQATT, CDR2 SNEGSKA (reference sequence).